The clone carrying this T cell receptor (delta chain) was counted between two and nine times. The translation of this DNA and the TCRdb protein of a much larger clone differ at residue 6, probably owing to a read error; the protein shown here is translated from the DNA. TCRdb reprocessed the reads through CATT. Altogether roughly 4,200 delta-chain clones are present, roughly 15% being singletons, with the ten largest covering about 8%. This sample stems from a study of gamma-delta chains in newborns, infants, children. For the study at large: Microbial exposure reportedly drives polyclonal innate γδ T cell expansion after birth.

The CDR3 consists of 18 residues. Trimming at V came to 0 bases and at J to 1 base, leaving 10 bases not matched to a gene. Germline lookup yields CDR1 GEAIGNYY and CDR2 EKD. The source is a child who was a newborn, infant or young child, either healthy, febrile or measles-vaccinated (not recorded which). The sequencing sample was made of blood. The rearrangement uses TRDV2 and TRDJ1, with TRDD3 matching 10 bases. Because TCRdb records no J gene, it was assigned here through a match of the DNA to germline. CDR3 nucleotides: TGTGCCTGTGACACCGGCACGACTGGGGGATTCCGCACCGATAAACTCATCTTT. It is translated as CACDTGTTGGFRTDKLIF.